One sample yielded the 2 T cell receptor beta chains listed below, sequenced in a study of blood T cell repertoires in COVID-19. Libraries were prepared by immunoSEQ multiplex PCR; TCRdb keeps only in-frame clonotypes and omits some of them. The sample includes some 43,000 clones, 87% of them seen just once. Sample: peripheral blood. These receptors were collected from a man in his sixties with active COVID-19.

The genes are TRBV6-5 and TRBJ2-3; maybe TRBD2 (6 bases). Germline CDR1 MNHEY, CDR2 SVGAGI. The CDR3 length is 14 residues. V was clipped by 6 bases and J by 4 bases, with 14 bases between them. The CDR3, as DNA: TGTGCCAGCAGAGGGTTGGGGAGGTCAGATACGCAGTATTTT. It encodes CASRGLGRSDTQYF.

In its sample, this clone was seen a few times. The V gene is TRBV3-1 (or the pseudogene TRBV3-2), the J gene TRBJ1-1; possible D gene TRBD1, 5 bases. CDR3 length: 17 amino acids. Germline CDR1 is LGHDT and CDR2 is YNNKEL (reference sequence). Trimming removed 1 base from V and 1 base from J, with 16 bases in between. CDR3 sequence reads: CASSQGSGGVSNTEAFF. DNA of the CDR3: TGTGCCAGCAGCCAAGGTAGCGGGGGGGTATCGAACACTGAAGCTTTCTTT.